This TCR beta chain was captured in a study of graft-versus-host responses after intestinal transplantation. Findings and limits, study-wide: GvH clones appeared in recipient marrow, some first in ileum or blood.

V was cut by 7 bases and J by 9 bases, with 13 bases left in between. The CDR3 is 12 residues long. The V gene's germline CDR1 is LNHDA and CDR2 SQIVND (reference sequence). Responders that carried the CFSE label, approximately 200,000 of them, were plated with approximately 200,000 irradiated, violet-dye-labeled stimulator cells. The reaction was completed, and proliferating CFSE-low CD3+CD4+ and CD3+CD8+ responders were then sorted. The protocol was immunoSEQ multiplex PCR, while the TCRdb copy is restricted to in-frame clones and leaves out a portion. The table lists about 21,000 clones, 30% to 40% of them singletons.

Source: alloreactive CD8+ T cells from a mixed lymphocyte reaction culture, taken before intestinal transplant. The subset denotes: CFSE-low proliferating T cells sorted from roughly six-day pre-transplant mixed lymphocyte reaction (GvH or HvG direction). V usage is TRBV19 and J usage is TRBJ1-5; tentative D call: TRBD1 (5 bases). The TCR sequence derives from a human patient who received an intestinal transplant. The CDR3 bases are TGTGCCAGTACCCCTTTGGGGACGCCCCAGCATTTT. Residues: CASTPLGTPQHF.